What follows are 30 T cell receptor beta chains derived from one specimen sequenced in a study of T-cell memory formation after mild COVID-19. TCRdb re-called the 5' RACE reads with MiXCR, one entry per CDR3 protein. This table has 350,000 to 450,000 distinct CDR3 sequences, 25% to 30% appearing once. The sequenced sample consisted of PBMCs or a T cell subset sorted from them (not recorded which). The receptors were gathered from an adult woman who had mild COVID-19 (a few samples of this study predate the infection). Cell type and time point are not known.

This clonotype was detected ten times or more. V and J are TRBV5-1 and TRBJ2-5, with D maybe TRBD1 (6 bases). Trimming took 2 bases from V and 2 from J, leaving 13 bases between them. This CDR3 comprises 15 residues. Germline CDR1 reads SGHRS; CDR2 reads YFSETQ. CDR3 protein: CASSFGQILQETQYF. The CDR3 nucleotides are TGCGCCAGCAGCTTCGGACAGATTCTTCAAGAGACCCAGTACTTC. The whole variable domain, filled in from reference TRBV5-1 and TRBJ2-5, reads KAGVTQTPRYLIKTRGQQVTLSCSPISGHRSVSWYQQTPGQGLQFLFEYFSETQRNKGNFPGRFSGRQFSNSRSEMNVSTLELGDSALYLCASSFGQILQETQYFGPGTRLLVL.

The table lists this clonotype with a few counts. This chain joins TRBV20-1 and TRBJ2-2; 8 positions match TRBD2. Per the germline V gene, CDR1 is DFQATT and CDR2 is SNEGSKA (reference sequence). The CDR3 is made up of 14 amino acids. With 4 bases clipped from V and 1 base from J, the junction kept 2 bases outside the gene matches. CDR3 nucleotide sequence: TGCAGTGCTACGGGACTAGGGAACACCGGGGAGCTGTTTTTT. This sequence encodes CSATGLGNTGELFF.

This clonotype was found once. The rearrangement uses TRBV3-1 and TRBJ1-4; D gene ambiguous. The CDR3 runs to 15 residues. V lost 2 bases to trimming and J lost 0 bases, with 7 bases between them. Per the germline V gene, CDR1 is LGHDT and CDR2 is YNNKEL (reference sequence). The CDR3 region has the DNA TGTGCCAGCAGCCAACAGGTCCCAACTAATGAAAAACTGTTTTTT. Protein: CASSQQVPTNEKLFF.

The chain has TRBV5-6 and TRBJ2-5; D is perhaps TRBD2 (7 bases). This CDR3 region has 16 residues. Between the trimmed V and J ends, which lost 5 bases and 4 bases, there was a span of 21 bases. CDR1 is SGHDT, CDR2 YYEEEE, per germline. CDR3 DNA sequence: TGTGCCAGCAGGGAGGGGGGGCCGTTACTCTTAGAGACCCAGTACTTC. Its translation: CASREGGPLLLETQYF. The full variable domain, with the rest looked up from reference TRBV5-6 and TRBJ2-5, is DAGVTQSPTHLIKTRGQQVTLRCSPKSGHDTVSWYQQALGQGPQFIFQYYEEEERQRGNFPDRFSGHQFPNYSSELNVNALLLGDSALYLCASREGGPLLLETQYFGPGTRLLVL.

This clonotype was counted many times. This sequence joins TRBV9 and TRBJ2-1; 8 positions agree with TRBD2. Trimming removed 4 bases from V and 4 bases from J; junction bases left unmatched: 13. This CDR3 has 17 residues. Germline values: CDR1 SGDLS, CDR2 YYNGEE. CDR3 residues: CASSPGGVGGGYNEQFF. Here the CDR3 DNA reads TGTGCCAGCAGCCCCGGAGGAGTCGGCGGGGGGTACAATGAGCAGTTCTTC. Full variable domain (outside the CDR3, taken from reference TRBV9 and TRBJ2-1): DSGVTQTPKHLITATGQRVTLRCSPRSGDLSVYWYQQSLDQGLQFLIQYYNGEERAKGNILERFSAQQFPDLHSELNLSSLELGDSALYFCASSPGGVGGGYNEQFFGPGTRLTVL.

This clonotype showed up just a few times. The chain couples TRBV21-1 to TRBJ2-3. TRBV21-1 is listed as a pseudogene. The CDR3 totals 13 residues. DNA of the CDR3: TGTGCCAGCAGCACCGCGGGCACAGATACGCAGTATTTT. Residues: CASSTAGTDTQYF.

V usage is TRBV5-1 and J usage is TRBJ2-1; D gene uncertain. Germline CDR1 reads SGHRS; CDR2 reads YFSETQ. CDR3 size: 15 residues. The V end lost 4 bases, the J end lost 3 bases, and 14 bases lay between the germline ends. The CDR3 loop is CASSRPLLDYNEQFF. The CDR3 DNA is TGCGCCAGCAGCCGGCCCCTGCTCGACTACAATGAGCAGTTCTTC.

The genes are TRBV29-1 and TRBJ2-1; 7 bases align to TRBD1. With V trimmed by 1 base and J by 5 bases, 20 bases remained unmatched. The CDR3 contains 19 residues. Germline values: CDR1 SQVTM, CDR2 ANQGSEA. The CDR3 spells CSVEVTIGWGRGYHNEQFF. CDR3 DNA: TGCAGCGTTGAAGTGACTATAGGGTGGGGCAGGGGGTATCACAATGAGCAGTTCTTC.

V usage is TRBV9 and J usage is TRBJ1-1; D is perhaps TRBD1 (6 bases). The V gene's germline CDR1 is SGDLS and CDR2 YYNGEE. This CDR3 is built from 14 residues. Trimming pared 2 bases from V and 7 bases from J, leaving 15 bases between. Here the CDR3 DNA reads TGTGCCAGCAGCGTCGTACCACAGGGAAATGAAGCTTTCTTT. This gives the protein CASSVVPQGNEAFF.

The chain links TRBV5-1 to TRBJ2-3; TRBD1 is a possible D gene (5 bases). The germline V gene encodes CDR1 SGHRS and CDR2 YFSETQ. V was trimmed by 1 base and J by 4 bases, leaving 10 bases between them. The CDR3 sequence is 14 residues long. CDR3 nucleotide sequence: TGCGCCAGCAGCTTGCCAGGGAACGCAGATACGCAGTATTTT. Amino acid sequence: CASSLPGNADTQYF.

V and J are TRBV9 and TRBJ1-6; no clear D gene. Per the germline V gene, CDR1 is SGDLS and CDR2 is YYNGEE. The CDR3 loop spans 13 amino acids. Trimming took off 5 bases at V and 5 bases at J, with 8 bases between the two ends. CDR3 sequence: CASRGRDNSPLHF. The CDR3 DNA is TGTGCCAGCAGGGGAAGGGATAATTCACCCCTCCACTTT.

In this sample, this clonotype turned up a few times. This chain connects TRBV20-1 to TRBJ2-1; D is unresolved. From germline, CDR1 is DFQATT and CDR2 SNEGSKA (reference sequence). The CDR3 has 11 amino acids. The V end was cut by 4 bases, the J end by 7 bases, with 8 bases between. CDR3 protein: CSAIRWNEQFF. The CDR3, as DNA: TGCAGTGCTATTAGGTGGAATGAGCAGTTCTTC.

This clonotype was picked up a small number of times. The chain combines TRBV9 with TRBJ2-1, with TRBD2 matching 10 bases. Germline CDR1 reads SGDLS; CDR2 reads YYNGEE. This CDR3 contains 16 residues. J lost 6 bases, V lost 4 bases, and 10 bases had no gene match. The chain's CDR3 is CASSPASGRGINEQFF. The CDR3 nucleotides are TGTGCCAGCAGCCCCGCGAGCGGGAGGGGCATCAATGAGCAGTTCTTC. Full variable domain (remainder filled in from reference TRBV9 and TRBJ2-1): DSGVTQTPKHLITATGQRVTLRCSPRSGDLSVYWYQQSLDQGLQFLIQYYNGEERAKGNILERFSAQQFPDLHSELNLSSLELGDSALYFCASSPASGRGINEQFFGPGTRLTVL.

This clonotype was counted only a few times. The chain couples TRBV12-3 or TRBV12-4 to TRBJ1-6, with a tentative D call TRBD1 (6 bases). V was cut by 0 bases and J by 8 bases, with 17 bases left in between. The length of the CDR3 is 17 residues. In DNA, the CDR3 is TGTGCCAGCAGTTTAGCCCAGGGGCTACGTTTGGATTCACCCCTCCACTTT. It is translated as CASSLAQGLRLDSPLHF.

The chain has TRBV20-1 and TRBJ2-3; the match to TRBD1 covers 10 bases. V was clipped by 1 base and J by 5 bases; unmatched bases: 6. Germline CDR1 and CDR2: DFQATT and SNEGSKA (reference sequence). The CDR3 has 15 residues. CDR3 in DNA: TGCAGTGCTAGAGGGGACAGGGGATCAGGAGATACGCAGTATTTT. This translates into CSARGDRGSGDTQYF.

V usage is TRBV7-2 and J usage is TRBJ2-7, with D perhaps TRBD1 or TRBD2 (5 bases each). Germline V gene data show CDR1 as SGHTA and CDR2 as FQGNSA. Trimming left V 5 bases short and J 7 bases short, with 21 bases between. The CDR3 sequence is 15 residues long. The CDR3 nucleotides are TGTGCCAGCAGCCGGGACGGGGCCCGATCTCGGGAGCAGTACTTC. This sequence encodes CASSRDGARSREQYF.

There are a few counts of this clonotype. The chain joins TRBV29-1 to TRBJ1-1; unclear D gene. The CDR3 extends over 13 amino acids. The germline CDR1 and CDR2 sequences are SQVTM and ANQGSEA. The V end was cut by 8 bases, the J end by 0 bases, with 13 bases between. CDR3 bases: TGCAGCTCGAGGGCGGGGATGAACACTGAAGCTTTCTTT. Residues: CSSRAGMNTEAFF.

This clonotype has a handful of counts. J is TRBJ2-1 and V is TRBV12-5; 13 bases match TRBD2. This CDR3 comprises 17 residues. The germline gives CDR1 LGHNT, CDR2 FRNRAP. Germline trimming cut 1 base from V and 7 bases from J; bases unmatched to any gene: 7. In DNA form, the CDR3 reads TGTGCTAGTGGTTTGGCCGGACTAGCGGGAGTCAGAAATGAGCAGTTCTTC. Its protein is CASGLAGLAGVRNEQFF. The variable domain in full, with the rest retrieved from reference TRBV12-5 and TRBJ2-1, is DARVTQTPRHKVTEMGQEVTMRCQPILGHNTVFWYRQTMMQGLELLAYFRNRAPLDDSGMPKDRFSAEMPDATLATLKIQPSEPRDSAVYFCASGLAGLAGVRNEQFFGPGTRLTVL.

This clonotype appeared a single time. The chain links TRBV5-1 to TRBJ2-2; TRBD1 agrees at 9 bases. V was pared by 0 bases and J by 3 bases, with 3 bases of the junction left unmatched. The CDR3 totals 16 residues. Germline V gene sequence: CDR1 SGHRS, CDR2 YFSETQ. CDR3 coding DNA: TGCGCCAGCAGCTTGGGGACAGGGGACGACACCGGGGAGCTGTTTTTT. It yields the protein CASSLGTGDDTGELFF. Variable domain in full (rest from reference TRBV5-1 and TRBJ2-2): KAGVTQTPRYLIKTRGQQVTLSCSPISGHRSVSWYQQTPGQGLQFLFEYFSETQRNKGNFPGRFSGRQFSNSRSEMNVSTLELGDSALYLCASSLGTGDDTGELFFGEGSRLTVL.

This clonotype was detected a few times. CDR3 protein: CASSQRDRYTEAFF. The CDR3, as DNA: TGTGCCAGCAGCCAAAGGGACAGGTACACTGAAGCTTTCTTT. This chain uses TRBV3-1 with TRBJ1-1; 8 nucleotides agree with TRBD1. The length of the CDR3 is 14 residues. Unmatched junction bases numbered 2, after V lost 2 bases and J lost 3 bases. Germline assignment: CDR1 LGHDT and CDR2 YNNKEL (reference sequence).

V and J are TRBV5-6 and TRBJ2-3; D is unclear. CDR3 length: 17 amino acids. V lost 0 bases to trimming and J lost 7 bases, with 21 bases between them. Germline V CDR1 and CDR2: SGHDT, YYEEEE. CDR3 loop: CASSLATDPRAEYTQYF. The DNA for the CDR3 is TGTGCCAGCAGCTTGGCCACGGACCCTAGGGCGGAATATACGCAGTATTTT.

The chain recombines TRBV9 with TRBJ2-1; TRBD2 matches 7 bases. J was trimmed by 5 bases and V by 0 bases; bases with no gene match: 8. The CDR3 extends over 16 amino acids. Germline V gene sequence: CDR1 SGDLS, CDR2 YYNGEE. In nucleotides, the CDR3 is TGTGCCAGCAGCGTAGCCGGGACTAAGCCTAACAATGAGCAGTTCTTC. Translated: CASSVAGTKPNNEQFF.

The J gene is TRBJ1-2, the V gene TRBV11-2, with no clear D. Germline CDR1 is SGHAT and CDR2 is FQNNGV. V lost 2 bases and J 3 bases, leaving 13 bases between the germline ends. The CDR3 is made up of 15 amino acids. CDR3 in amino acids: CASSLSRSPDYGYTF. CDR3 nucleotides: TGTGCCAGCAGCTTATCTCGCAGTCCCGACTATGGCTACACCTTC.

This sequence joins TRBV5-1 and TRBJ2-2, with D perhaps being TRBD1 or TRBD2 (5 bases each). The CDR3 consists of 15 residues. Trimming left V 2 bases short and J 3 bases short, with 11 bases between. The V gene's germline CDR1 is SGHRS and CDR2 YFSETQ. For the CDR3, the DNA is TGCGCCAGCAGCTTTGGGGGAGTGGACACCGGGGAGCTGTTTTTT. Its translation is CASSFGGVDTGELFF.

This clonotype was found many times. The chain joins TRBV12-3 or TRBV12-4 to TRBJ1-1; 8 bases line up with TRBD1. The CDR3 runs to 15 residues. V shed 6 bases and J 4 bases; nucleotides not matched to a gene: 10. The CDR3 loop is CASRRQGSSVTEAFF. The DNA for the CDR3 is TGTGCCAGCAGGCGACAGGGGTCGTCGGTCACTGAAGCTTTCTTT.

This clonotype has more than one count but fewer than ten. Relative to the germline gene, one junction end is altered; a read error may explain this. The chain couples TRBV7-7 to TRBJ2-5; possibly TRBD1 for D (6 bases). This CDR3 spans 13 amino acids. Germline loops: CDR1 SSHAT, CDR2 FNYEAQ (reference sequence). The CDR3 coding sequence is TGTGCTAGCAGCTTCCAGGGGATGGAGACCCAGTACTTC. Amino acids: CASSFQGMETQYF.

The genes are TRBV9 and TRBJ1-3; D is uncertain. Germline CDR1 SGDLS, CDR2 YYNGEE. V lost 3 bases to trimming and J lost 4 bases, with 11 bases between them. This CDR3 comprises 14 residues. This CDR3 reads CASSGGGGGNTIYF. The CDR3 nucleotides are TGTGCCAGCAGCGGAGGCGGAGGCGGAAACACCATATATTTT. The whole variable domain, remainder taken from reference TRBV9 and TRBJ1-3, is DSGVTQTPKHLITATGQRVTLRCSPRSGDLSVYWYQQSLDQGLQFLIQYYNGEERAKGNILERFSAQQFPDLHSELNLSSLELGDSALYFCASSGGGGGNTIYFGEGSWLTVV.

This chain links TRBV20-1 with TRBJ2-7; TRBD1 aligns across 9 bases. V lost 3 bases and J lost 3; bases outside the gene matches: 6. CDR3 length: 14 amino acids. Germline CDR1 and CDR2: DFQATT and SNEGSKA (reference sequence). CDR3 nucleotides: TGCAGTGCTAGGAAGGACAGGGGCTTCTACGAGCAGTACTTC. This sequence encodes CSARKDRGFYEQYF.

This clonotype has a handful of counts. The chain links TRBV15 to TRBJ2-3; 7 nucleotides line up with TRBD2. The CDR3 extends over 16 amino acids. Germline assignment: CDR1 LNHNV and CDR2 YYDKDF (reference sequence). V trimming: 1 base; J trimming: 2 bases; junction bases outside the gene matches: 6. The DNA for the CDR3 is TGTGCCACCAGCAGAGTGTTGGCGGGAGTCACAGATACGCAGTATTTT. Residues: CATSRVLAGVTDTQYF.

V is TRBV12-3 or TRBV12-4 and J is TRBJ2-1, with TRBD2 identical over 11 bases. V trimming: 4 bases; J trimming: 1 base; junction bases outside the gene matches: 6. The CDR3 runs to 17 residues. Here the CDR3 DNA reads TGTGCCAGCAGTTCAGGGACTAGCGGTTCTTCCTACAATGAGCAGTTCTTC. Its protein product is CASSSGTSGSSYNEQFF.